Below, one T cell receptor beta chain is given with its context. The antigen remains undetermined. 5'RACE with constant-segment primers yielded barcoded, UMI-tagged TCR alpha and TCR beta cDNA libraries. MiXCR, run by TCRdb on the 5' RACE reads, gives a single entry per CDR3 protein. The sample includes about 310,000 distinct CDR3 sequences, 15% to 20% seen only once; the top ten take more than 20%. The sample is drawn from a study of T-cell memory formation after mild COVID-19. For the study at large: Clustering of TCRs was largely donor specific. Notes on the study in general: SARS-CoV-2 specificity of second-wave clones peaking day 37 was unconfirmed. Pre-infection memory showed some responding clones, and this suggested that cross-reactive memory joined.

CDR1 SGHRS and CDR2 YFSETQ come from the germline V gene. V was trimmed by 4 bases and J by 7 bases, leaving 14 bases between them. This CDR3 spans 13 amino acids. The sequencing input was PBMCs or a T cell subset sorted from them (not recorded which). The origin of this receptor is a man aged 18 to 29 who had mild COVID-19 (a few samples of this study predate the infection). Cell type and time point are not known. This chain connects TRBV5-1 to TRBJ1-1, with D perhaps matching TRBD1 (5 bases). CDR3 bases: TGCGCCAGCAGCCCCAACGGGGACGGTGAAGCTTTCTTT. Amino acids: CASSPNGDGEAFF.